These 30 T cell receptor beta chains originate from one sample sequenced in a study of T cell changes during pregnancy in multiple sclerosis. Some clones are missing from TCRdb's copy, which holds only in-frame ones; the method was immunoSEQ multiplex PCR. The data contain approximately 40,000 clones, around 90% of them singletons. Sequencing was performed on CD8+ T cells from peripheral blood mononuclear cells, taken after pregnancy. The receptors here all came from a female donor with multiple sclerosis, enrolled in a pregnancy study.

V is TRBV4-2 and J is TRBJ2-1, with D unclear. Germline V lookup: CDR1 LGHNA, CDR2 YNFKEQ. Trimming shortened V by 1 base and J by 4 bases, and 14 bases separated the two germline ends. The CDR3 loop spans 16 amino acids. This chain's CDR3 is CASSQGTRSHYNEQFF. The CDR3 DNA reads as TGTGCCAGCAGCCAAGGTACGCGGAGTCATTACAATGAGCAGTTCTTC.

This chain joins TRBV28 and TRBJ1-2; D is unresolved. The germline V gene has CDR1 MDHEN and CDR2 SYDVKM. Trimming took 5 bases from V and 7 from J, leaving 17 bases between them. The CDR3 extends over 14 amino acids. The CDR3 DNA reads TGTGCCAGCAGTCCTTCTATCTCGTCAGGTGGCTACACCTTC. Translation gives CASSPSISSGGYTF.

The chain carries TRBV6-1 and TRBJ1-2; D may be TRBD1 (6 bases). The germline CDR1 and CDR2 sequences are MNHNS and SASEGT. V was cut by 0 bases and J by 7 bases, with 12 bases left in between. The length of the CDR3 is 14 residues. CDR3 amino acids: CASSEARGQGGYTF. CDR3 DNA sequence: TGTGCCAGCAGTGAAGCGCGGGGGCAGGGTGGCTACACCTTC.

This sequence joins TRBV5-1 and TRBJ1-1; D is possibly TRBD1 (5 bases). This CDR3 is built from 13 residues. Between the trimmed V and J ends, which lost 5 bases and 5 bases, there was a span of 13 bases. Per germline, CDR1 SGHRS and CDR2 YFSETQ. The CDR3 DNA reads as TGCGCCAGCAGACAGGACACTGAGACTGAAGCTTTCTTT. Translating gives CASRQDTETEAFF.

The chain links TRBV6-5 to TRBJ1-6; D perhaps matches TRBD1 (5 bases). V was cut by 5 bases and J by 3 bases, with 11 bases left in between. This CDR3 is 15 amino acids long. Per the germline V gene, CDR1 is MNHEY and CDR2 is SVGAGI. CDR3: CASSGVTGYNSPLHF. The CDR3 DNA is TGTGCCAGCAGTGGGGTTACAGGCTATAATTCACCCCTCCACTTT.

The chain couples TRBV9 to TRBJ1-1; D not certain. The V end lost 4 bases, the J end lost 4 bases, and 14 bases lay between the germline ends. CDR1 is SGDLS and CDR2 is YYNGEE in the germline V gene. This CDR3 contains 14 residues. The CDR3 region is CASSLGVPATEAFF. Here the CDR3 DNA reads TGTGCCAGCAGCCTGGGCGTGCCCGCCACTGAAGCTTTCTTT.

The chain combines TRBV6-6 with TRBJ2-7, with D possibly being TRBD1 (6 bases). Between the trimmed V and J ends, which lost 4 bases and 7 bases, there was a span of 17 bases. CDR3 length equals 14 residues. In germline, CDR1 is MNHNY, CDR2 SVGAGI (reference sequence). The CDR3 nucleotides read TGTGCCAGCAGTTCCGGGACACCTTCGTGGGAGCAGTACTTC. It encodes CASSSGTPSWEQYF.

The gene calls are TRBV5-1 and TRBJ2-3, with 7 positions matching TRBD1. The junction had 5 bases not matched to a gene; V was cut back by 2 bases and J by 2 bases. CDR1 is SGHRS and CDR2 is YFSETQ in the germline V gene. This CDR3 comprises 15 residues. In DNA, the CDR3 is TGCGCCAGCAGCTTAACGGGACAGATCACAGATACGCAGTATTTT. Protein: CASSLTGQITDTQYF.

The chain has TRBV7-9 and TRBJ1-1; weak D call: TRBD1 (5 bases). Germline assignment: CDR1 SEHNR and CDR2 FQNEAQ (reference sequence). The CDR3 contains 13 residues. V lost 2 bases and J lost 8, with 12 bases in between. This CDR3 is CASSLPGPLEAFF. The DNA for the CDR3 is TGTGCCAGCAGCTTACCAGGGCCTCTCGAAGCTTTCTTT.

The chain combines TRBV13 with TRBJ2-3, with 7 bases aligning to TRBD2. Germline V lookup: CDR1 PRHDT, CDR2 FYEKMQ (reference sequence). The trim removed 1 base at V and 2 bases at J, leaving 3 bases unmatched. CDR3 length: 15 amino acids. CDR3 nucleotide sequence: TGTGCCAGCAGCTTAGCGGGGGGAACCACAGATACGCAGTATTTT. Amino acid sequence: CASSLAGGTTDTQYF. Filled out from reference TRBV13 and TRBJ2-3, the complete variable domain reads AAGVIQSPRHLIKEKRETATLKCYPIPRHDTVYWYQQGPGQDPQFLISFYEKMQSDKGSIPDRFSAQQFSDYHSELNMSSLELGDSALYFCASSLAGGTTDTQYFGPGTRLTVL.

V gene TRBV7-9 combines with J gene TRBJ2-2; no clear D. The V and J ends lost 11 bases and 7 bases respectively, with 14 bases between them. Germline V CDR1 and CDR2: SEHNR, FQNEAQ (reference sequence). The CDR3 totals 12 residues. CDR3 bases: TGTGCCTCGACCCCAGAGGTCGGGGAGCTGTTTTTT. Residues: CASTPEVGELFF. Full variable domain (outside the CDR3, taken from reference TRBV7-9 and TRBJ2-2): DTGVSQNPRHKITKRGQNVTFRCDPISEHNRLYWYRQTLGQGPEFLTYFQNEAQLEKSRLLSDRFSAERPKGSFSTLEIQRTEQGDSAMYLCASTPEVGELFFGEGSRLTVL.

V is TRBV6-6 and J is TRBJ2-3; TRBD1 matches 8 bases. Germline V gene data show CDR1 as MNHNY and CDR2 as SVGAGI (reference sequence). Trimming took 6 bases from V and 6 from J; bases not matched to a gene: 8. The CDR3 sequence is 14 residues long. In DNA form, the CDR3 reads TGTGCCAGCAGGAGGCCAGGGGGCGAGGATACGCAGTATTTT. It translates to CASRRPGGEDTQYF.

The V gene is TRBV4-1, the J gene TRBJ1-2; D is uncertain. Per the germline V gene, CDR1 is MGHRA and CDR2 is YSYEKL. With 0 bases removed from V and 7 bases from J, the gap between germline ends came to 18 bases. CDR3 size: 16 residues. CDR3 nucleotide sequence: TGCGCCAGCAGCCAAGATCGAGGGTTAGGGAAAGGTGGCTACACCTTC. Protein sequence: CASSQDRGLGKGGYTF.

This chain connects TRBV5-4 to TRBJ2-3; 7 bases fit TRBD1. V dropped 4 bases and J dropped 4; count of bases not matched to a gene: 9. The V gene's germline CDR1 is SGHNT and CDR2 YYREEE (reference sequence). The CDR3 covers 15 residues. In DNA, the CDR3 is TGTGCCAGCAGCCGGCGTGAAGGGGGCTCAGATACGCAGTATTTT. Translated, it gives CASSRREGGSDTQYF.

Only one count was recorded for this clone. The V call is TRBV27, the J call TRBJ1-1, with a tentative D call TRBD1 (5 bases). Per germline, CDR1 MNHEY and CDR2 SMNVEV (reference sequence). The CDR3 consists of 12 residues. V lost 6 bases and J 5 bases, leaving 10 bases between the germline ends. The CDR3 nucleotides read TGTGCCAGCAGCCCAGGGTTAACTGAAGCTTTCTTT. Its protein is CASSPGLTEAFF.

The CDR3 bases are TGCGCCAGCAGGGTCCGGGACAAGAGTGAAAAACTGTTTTTT. Its protein is CASRVRDKSEKLFF. This chain joins TRBV10-2 and TRBJ1-4; a possible D gene is TRBD1 (6 bases). Germline CDR1 WSHSY, CDR2 SAAADI. There are 14 residues in the CDR3. Trimming cost V 6 bases and J 7 bases, with 15 bases left between them.

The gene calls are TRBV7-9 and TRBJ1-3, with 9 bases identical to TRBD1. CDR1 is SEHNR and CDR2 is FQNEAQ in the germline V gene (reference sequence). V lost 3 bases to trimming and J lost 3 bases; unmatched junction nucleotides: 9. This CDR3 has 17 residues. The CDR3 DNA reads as TGTGCCAGCAGCTTGTCGCCGGGACAGGGAATTGGAAACACCATATATTTT. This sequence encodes CASSLSPGQGIGNTIYF.

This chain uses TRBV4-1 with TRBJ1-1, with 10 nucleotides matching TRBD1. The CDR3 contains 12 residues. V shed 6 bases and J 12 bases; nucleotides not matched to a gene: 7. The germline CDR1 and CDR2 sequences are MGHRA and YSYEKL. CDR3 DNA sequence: TGCGCCAGCAGTCCCGGGACAGGGGAAACTTTCTTT. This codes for CASSPGTGETFF.

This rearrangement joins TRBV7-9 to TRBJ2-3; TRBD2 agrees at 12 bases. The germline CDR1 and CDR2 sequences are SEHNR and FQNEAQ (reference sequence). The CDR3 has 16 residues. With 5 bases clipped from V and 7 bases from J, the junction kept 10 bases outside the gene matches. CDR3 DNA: TGTGCCAGCAGCGTCACTAGCGGGGGGTTACTACATACGCAGTATTTT. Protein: CASSVTSGGLLHTQYF.

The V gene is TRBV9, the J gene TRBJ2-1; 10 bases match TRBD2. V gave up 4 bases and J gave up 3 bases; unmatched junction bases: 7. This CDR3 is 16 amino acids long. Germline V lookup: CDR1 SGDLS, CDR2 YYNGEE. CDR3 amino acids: CASSPLAGVLYNEQFF. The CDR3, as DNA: TGTGCCAGCAGCCCCCTAGCGGGGGTCCTCTACAATGAGCAGTTCTTC. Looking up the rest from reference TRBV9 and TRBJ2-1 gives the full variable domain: DSGVTQTPKHLITATGQRVTLRCSPRSGDLSVYWYQQSLDQGLQFLIQYYNGEERAKGNILERFSAQQFPDLHSELNLSSLELGDSALYFCASSPLAGVLYNEQFFGPGTRLTVL.

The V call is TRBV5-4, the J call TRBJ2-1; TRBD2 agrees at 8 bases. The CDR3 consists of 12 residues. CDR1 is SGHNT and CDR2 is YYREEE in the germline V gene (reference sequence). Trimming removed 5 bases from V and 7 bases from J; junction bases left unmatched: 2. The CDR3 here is CASRGLGNEQFF. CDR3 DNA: TGTGCCAGCAGGGGACTAGGGAATGAGCAGTTCTTC.

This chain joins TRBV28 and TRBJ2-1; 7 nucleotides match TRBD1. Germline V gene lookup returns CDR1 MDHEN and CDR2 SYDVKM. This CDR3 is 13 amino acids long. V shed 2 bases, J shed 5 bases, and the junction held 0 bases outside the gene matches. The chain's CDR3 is CASSLTGDNEQFF. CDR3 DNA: TGTGCCAGCAGTTTAACAGGGGACAATGAGCAGTTCTTC.

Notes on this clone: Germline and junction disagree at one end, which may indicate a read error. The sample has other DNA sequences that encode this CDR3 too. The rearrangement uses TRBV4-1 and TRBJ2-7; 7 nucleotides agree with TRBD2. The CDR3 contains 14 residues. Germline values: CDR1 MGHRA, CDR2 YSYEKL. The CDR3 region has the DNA TGCGCTAGCAGCCCCACCGGGGAGGGTTCCGAGCAGTACTTC. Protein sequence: CASSPTGEGSEQYF.

The CDR3, as DNA: TGTGCCAGCAGGGCCAGGGTTGGTGAGTACACTGAAGCTTTCTTT. It encodes CASRARVGEYTEAFF. The V gene is TRBV6-1, the J gene TRBJ1-1; weak D call: TRBD1 (5 bases). The germline CDR1 and CDR2 sequences are MNHNS and SASEGT. The CDR3 totals 15 residues. The V gene lost 6 bases and the J gene lost 3 bases, with 17 bases spanning the gap.

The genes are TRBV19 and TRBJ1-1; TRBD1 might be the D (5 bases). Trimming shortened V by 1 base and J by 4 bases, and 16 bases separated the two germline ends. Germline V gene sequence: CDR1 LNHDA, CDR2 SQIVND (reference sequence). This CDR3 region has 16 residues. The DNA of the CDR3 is TGTGCCAGTAGTATAGTCGTAAGGTCGGGGGTCACTGAAGCTTTCTTT. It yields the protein CASSIVVRSGVTEAFF.

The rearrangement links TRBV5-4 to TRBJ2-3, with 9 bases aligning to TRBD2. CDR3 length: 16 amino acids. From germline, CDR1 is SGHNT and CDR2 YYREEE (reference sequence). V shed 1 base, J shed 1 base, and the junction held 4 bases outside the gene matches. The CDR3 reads CASSLFRGRGTDTQYF. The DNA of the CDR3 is TGTGCCAGCAGCTTGTTTCGCGGGAGGGGCACAGATACGCAGTATTTT.

In nucleotides, the CDR3 is TGTGCCAGCAGTGACGGGGGACAGTACAGTCATAGCAATCAGCCCCAGCATTTT. It translates to CASSDGGQYSHSNQPQHF. The chain has TRBV6-4 and TRBJ1-5; 7 nucleotides agree with TRBD1. The V and J ends lost 2 bases and 0 bases, in that order; junction bases with no gene match: 10. Per the germline V gene, CDR1 is MRHNA and CDR2 is SNTAGT. The CDR3 contains 18 residues.

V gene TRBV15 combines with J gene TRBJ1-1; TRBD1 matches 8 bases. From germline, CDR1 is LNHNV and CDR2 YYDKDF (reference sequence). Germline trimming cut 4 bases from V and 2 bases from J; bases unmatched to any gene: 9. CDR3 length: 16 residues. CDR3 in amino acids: CATSTIGQGENTEAFF. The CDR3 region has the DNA TGTGCCACCAGCACTATCGGACAGGGAGAAAACACTGAAGCTTTCTTT.

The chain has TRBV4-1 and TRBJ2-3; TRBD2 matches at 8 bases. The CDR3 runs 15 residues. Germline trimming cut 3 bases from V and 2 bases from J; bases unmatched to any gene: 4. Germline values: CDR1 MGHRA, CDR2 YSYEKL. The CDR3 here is CASSHLGRATDTQYF. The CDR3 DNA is TGCGCCAGCAGCCACCTCGGGAGGGCCACAGATACGCAGTATTTT.

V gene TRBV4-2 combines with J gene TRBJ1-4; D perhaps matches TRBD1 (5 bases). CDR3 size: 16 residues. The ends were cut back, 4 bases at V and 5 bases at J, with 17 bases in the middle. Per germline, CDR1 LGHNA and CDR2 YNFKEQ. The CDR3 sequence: CASSLRTGSTNEKLFF. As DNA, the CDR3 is TGTGCCAGCAGCCTTCGAACAGGCAGCACGAATGAAAAACTGTTTTTT.